One sample yielded the 32 T cell receptor beta chains listed below, sequenced in a study of yellow fever vaccine responses in identical twins. MiXCR, run by TCRdb on the RT-PCR reads, gives a single entry per CDR3 protein. The profile shows roughly 3,200 distinct CDR3 sequences, around 85% of them singletons. This sample comprised T cells from blood (PBMCs), unsorted or a sorted subset (not recorded which), obtained before or after yellow fever vaccination (not recorded which). Receptors were obtained from a woman in her late teens or twenties who received the yellow fever vaccine.

V is TRBV11-1 and J is TRBJ2-7; TRBD1 aligns across 8 bases. Unmatched junction bases numbered 5, after V lost 5 bases and J lost 5 bases. The CDR3 is made up of 13 amino acids. From germline, CDR1 is SGHAT and CDR2 FQDESV (reference sequence). CDR3 loop: CASSQTGVHEQYF. CDR3 nucleotide sequence: TGTGCCAGCAGCCAGACAGGGGTCCACGAGCAGTACTTC.

The rearrangement joins TRBV11-3 to TRBJ2-1, with a weak D call TRBD1 (7 bases). The CDR3 runs 14 residues. Per the germline V gene, CDR1 is SGHNT and CDR2 is YENEEA. The V and J ends lost 1 base and 7 bases respectively, with 11 bases between them. The CDR3 coding sequence is TGTGCCAGCAGCTTAGTCGCAGGGGGGAATGAGCAGTTCTTC. This sequence encodes CASSLVAGGNEQFF.

This chain joins TRBV15 and TRBJ2-7; 11 nucleotides match TRBD2. V shed 0 bases, J shed 5 bases, and the junction held 3 bases outside the gene matches. The CDR3 runs to 15 residues. The germline gives CDR1 LNHNV, CDR2 YYDKDF (reference sequence). The CDR3 sequence: CATSRDTSGGDEQYF. In nucleotides, the CDR3 is TGTGCCACCAGCAGAGATACTAGCGGGGGCGACGAGCAGTACTTC.

The rearrangement joins TRBV12-3 or TRBV12-4 to TRBJ2-1; a weak D match, TRBD1 (5 bases). Deletions cut 6 bases from V and 6 bases from J, with 15 bases between. The CDR3 runs 14 residues. The CDR3 DNA reads TGTGCCAGCAGCCCAGGGTTAGGCCCCAATGAGCAGTTCTTC. It codes for CASSPGLGPNEQFF.

The gene calls are TRBV12-3 or TRBV12-4 and TRBJ2-1, with D perhaps TRBD1 (6 bases). This CDR3 is built from 16 residues. Trimming removed 6 bases from V and 5 bases from J, with 20 bases in between. CDR3 protein: CASSPPTGQVDNEQFF. CDR3 DNA sequence: TGTGCCAGCAGCCCCCCAACAGGGCAGGTGGACAATGAGCAGTTCTTC.

In this sample, this clonotype turned up a few times. The chain uses TRBV6-5 and TRBJ2-5; a possible D gene is TRBD2 (6 bases). Trimming removed 4 bases at V and 4 bases at J, with 19 bases between. The CDR3 is made up of 16 amino acids. Germline CDR1 is MNHEY and CDR2 is SVGAGI. The CDR3 is CASSSLGGTFIETQYF. CDR3 in DNA: TGTGCCAGCAGTTCACTTGGGGGGACTTTCATAGAGACCCAGTACTTC.

The chain employs TRBV4-3 and TRBJ2-7; 8 nucleotides agree with TRBD2. V lost 0 bases to trimming and J lost 4 bases; unmatched junction nucleotides: 5. Germline CDR1 is LGHNA and CDR2 is YSLEER. The CDR3 contains 15 residues. The CDR3 is CASSQDRRGAYEQYF. Written as DNA, the CDR3 is TGCGCCAGCAGCCAAGATAGGCGGGGGGCTTACGAGCAGTACTTC.

This sequence joins TRBV2 and TRBJ2-7; D unclear. The V end was cut by 6 bases, the J end by 4 bases, with 10 bases between. The CDR3 consists of 12 residues. Germline V gene sequence: CDR1 SNHLY, CDR2 FYNNEI. The CDR3 here is CASRGRRYEQYF. CDR3 coding DNA: TGTGCCAGCAGAGGACGGAGATACGAGCAGTACTTC.

This chain links TRBV7-9 with TRBJ2-3; no reliable D call. CDR3 length equals 12 residues. The V gene lost 2 bases and the J gene lost 2 bases, with 2 bases spanning the gap. Germline assignment: CDR1 SEHNR and CDR2 FQNEAQ (reference sequence). CDR3 DNA: TGTGCCAGCAGCTTATTCACAGATACGCAGTATTTT. Translating gives CASSLFTDTQYF.

The chain's CDR3 is CAISESTSGGETQYF. The CDR3 region has the DNA TGTGCCATCAGTGAGTCGACTAGCGGGGGTGAGACCCAGTACTTC. The chain recombines TRBV10-3 with TRBJ2-5, with 12 bases matching TRBD2. Germline V gene lookup returns CDR1 ENHRY and CDR2 SYGVKD. This CDR3 has 15 residues. The V segment lost 0 bases and the J segment 5 bases; nucleotides outside the gene matches: 1.

CDR3 DNA sequence: TGTGCCAGCAGTACAGATCAGGGGGCCGGGCAGTACTTC. This encodes CASSTDQGAGQYF. This chain links TRBV12-3 or TRBV12-4 with TRBJ2-7; 8 positions agree with TRBD1. The CDR3 loop spans 13 amino acids. After removal of 5 bases from V and 9 bases from J, the junction contained 9 bases not matched to a gene.

The chain uses TRBV5-1 and TRBJ2-2; TRBD2 might be the D (5 bases). V lost 3 bases, J lost 9 bases, and 15 bases lay in between. CDR3 length: 14 residues. Germline CDR1 is SGHRS and CDR2 is YFSETQ. The CDR3 DNA follows: TGCGCCAGCAGCTCGCCGAGTGAGGGCCGGGAGCTGTTTTTT. Translated: CASSSPSEGRELFF.

This rearrangement joins TRBV29-1 to TRBJ2-7; TRBD1 matches 7 bases. Germline CDR1 reads SQVTM; CDR2 reads ANQGSEA. V was pared by 5 bases and J by 5 bases, with 18 bases of the junction left unmatched. The CDR3 sequence is 16 residues long. The CDR3, as DNA: TGCAGCGTTATACTCACTAACAGGGGATCAGCGGACGAGCAGTACTTC. It translates to CSVILTNRGSADEQYF.

This clonotype was observed once. The chain uses TRBV18 and TRBJ2-1, with D hard to call. The CDR3 consists of 14 residues. The germline CDR1 and CDR2 sequences are KGHSH and LQKENI. Trimming stripped 3 bases from V and 3 bases from J, with 9 bases between. The CDR3 coding sequence is TGTGCCAGCTCACCCGGTATGGGCTACAATGAGCAGTTCTTC. The encoded protein is CASSPGMGYNEQFF.

The chain carries TRBV20-1 and TRBJ2-1, with 8 positions matching TRBD2. Germline CDR1 is DFQATT and CDR2 is SNEGSKA (reference sequence). The CDR3 totals 13 residues. Trimming took 5 bases from V and 8 from J; bases not matched to a gene: 8. The CDR3 region has the DNA TGCAGTGCTTCTGAGGGACTAGGTTATGAGCAGTTCTTC. This translates into CSASEGLGYEQFF.

The chain links TRBV4-3 to TRBJ2-7, with 14 bases fitting TRBD2. Germline lookup yields CDR1 LGHNA and CDR2 YSLEER. CDR3 length: 16 amino acids. J was trimmed by 3 bases and V by 4 bases; bases with no gene match: 5. The CDR3 loop is CASSPRGLAGGYEQYF. The CDR3 nucleotides read TGCGCCAGCAGCCCAAGAGGACTAGCGGGAGGCTACGAGCAGTACTTC.

This rearrangement joins TRBV15 to TRBJ1-4; 11 bases match TRBD1. This CDR3 contains 16 residues. Trimming took 5 bases from V and 5 from J; bases not matched to a gene: 7. Germline CDR1 reads LNHNV; CDR2 reads YYDKDF (reference sequence). CDR3 amino acids: CATSPDRGLLNEKLFF. In DNA form, the CDR3 reads TGTGCCACCAGCCCGGACAGGGGGCTACTCAATGAAAAACTGTTTTTT.

The chain has TRBV28 and TRBJ2-7; the D is unclear. The CDR3 runs 14 residues. The V gene lost 3 bases and the J gene lost 4 bases, with 13 bases spanning the gap. Germline assignment: CDR1 MDHEN and CDR2 SYDVKM. The CDR3 DNA reads as TGTGCCAGCAGTTTTGTGGGGTGGAGTTACGAGCAGTACTTC. Residues: CASSFVGWSYEQYF.

The chain combines TRBV15 with TRBJ1-1; the D is unclear. V lost 1 base to trimming and J lost 3 bases, with 6 bases between them. The CDR3 contains 13 residues. Germline loops: CDR1 LNHNV, CDR2 YYDKDF (reference sequence). The chain's CDR3 is CATSRVPDTEAFF. DNA for the CDR3: TGTGCCACCAGCAGAGTACCAGACACTGAAGCTTTCTTT.

The rearrangement uses TRBV5-6 and TRBJ2-5, with TRBD1 identical over 7 bases. From germline, CDR1 is SGHDT and CDR2 YYEEEE. The CDR3 contains 17 residues. J was trimmed by 1 base and V by 6 bases; bases with no gene match: 15. The CDR3 sequence is CASTMGSFRGSQETQYF. The CDR3 DNA sequence: TGTGCCAGCACCATGGGGTCCTTCAGGGGGTCCCAAGAGACCCAGTACTTC.

CDR3 DNA sequence: TGCAGTGCCGCAGACTACGACCAAGAGACCCAGTACTTC. Protein sequence: CSAADYDQETQYF. The gene calls are TRBV20-1 and TRBJ2-5; the D gene is possibly TRBD2 (5 bases). The V gene lost 6 bases and the J gene lost 0 bases, with 11 bases spanning the gap. Germline V gives CDR1 DFQATT, CDR2 SNEGSKA (reference sequence). This CDR3 is 13 amino acids long.

The chain has TRBV13 and TRBJ2-7; D not certain. The V end was cut by 8 bases, the J end by 0 bases, with 8 bases between. Germline lookup yields CDR1 PRHDT and CDR2 FYEKMQ (reference sequence). There are 12 residues in the CDR3. The CDR3 spells CASSEGSYEQYF. Written as DNA, the CDR3 is TGTGCCAGCTCAGAAGGCTCCTACGAGCAGTACTTC.

This sequence joins TRBV7-9 and TRBJ2-3; D uncertain. CDR3 length equals 17 residues. V was trimmed by 4 bases and J by 0 bases, leaving 17 bases between them. CDR1 and CDR2 from the germline V gene are SEHNR and FQNEAQ (reference sequence). The CDR3: CASSSPLQAYSTDTQYF. The CDR3 nucleotides read TGTGCCAGCAGCTCCCCGCTCCAGGCCTATAGCACAGATACGCAGTATTTT.

J is TRBJ2-5 and V is TRBV20-1, with D perhaps TRBD1 (6 bases). This CDR3 region has 12 residues. V lost 5 bases and J lost 1, with 8 bases in between. The V gene's germline CDR1 is DFQATT and CDR2 SNEGSKA (reference sequence). For the CDR3, the DNA is TGCAGTGCTGAGGACAGCCAAGAGACCCAGTACTTC. Translating it yields CSAEDSQETQYF.

The CDR3 sequence: CASSLGKDRPNQPQHF. The CDR3 coding sequence is TGTGCCAGCAGCTTGGGGAAGGACAGGCCCAATCAGCCCCAGCATTTT. The gene calls are TRBV5-5 and TRBJ1-5; TRBD1 aligns across 7 bases. This CDR3 is 16 amino acids long. Germline V gene lookup returns CDR1 SGHKS and CDR2 YYEKEE (reference sequence). Germline trimming cut 0 bases from V and 3 bases from J; bases unmatched to any gene: 6.

This sequence joins TRBV7-3 and TRBJ2-5; 7 bases are a match to TRBD1. Germline CDR1 is SGHTA and CDR2 is FQGTGA. CDR3 length equals 15 residues. J gave up 5 bases and V 0 bases, and 6 bases lay outside the gene matches. The CDR3 DNA reads TGTGCCAGCAGCTTAACTGAGGGGGCGTGGGAGACCCAGTACTTC. Protein product: CASSLTEGAWETQYF.

The table lists this clonotype with a few counts. The rearrangement uses TRBV4-3 and TRBJ2-7; TRBD1 aligns across 7 bases. The CDR3 runs to 14 residues. The junction had 4 bases not matched to a gene; V was cut back by 3 bases and J by 2 bases. The V gene's germline CDR1 is LGHNA and CDR2 YSLEER. The CDR3 coding sequence is TGCGCCAGCAGCCATGCGACAGGGCCCTACGAGCAGTACTTC. Translating it yields CASSHATGPYEQYF.

The rearrangement joins TRBV4-3 to TRBJ1-4; D unresolved. CDR3 length: 15 residues. Trimming stripped 0 bases from V and 4 bases from J, with 9 bases between. Looked up from germline, CDR1 is LGHNA and CDR2 is YSLEER. In DNA, the CDR3 is TGCGCCAGCAGCCAAGATGGCCAGCTTAATGAAAAACTGTTTTTT. Its translation: CASSQDGQLNEKLFF.

This chain links TRBV5-6 with TRBJ2-1; 7 bases line up with TRBD1. This CDR3 is built from 16 residues. CDR1 is SGHDT, CDR2 YYEEEE, per germline. The ends lost 4 bases at V and 2 bases at J; junction bases unmatched: 9. Here the CDR3 reads CASSPIQGMAYNEQFF. Written as DNA, the CDR3 is TGTGCCAGCAGCCCAATACAGGGGATGGCCTACAATGAGCAGTTCTTC.

In its sample, this clonotype was seen a few times. This sequence joins TRBV29-1 and TRBJ1-1; a possible D gene is TRBD1 (6 bases). The CDR3 extends over 12 amino acids. Germline-derived CDR1 and CDR2 are SQVTM and ANQGSEA. The ends were cut back, 7 bases at V and 4 bases at J, with 13 bases in the middle. The chain's CDR3 is CSAEQGSTEAFF. The DNA of the CDR3 is TGCAGCGCAGAACAGGGCTCCACTGAAGCTTTCTTT.

The CDR3 protein is CASSSALAGGSYEQYF. CDR3 nucleotides: TGTGCCAGTTCCAGCGCACTAGCGGGGGGATCCTACGAGCAGTACTTC. The rearrangement joins TRBV10-3 to TRBJ2-7; 12 bases map to TRBD2. Germline values: CDR1 ENHRY, CDR2 SYGVKD. With V trimmed by 10 bases and J by 1 base, 11 bases remained unmatched. This CDR3 is 16 amino acids long.

This clonotype has a single count. The chain carries TRBV19 and TRBJ2-7; a possible D gene is TRBD1 (5 bases). Germline CDR1 LNHDA, CDR2 SQIVND (reference sequence). This CDR3 has 13 amino acids. V dropped 10 bases and J dropped 0 bases, with 13 bases sitting between them. In nucleotides, the CDR3 is TGTGCCACCAGACAGCCCAACTCCTACGAGCAGTACTTC. It specifies CATRQPNSYEQYF.